Listed here are 12 T cell receptor beta chains from one sample, sequenced in a study of T cell changes during pregnancy in multiple sclerosis (dated by TCRdb to the late 2010s). Libraries came from the immunoSEQ multiplex PCR assay. What TCRdb holds here is the immuneACCESS table cut down to in-frame rearrangements. Part of the clones is not present; checked against another copy, under half of the missing clones reflect an unresolved V gene, and the others are unexplained. The sample data list under 65,000 clones, and roughly nine tenths of these were observed just once. The top ten clones comprise roughly 3.3% of the sample. Sequencing was performed on peripheral blood, taken in the first trimester of pregnancy. The receptors originated from a female donor in good health, enrolled as a control in a pregnancy study.

The rearrangement joins TRBV7-9 to TRBJ1-1; perhaps TRBD1 as D (6 bases). Trimming removed 1 base at V and 5 bases at J, with 11 bases between. The CDR3 extends over 14 amino acids. CDR1 and CDR2 from the germline V gene are SEHNR and FQNEAQ (reference sequence). CDR3 protein: CASSLVGGATEAFF. The CDR3 nucleotides are TGTGCCAGCAGCTTAGTCGGGGGGGCTACTGAAGCTTTCTTT.

The chain carries TRBV5-1 and TRBJ2-1; tentatively, D is TRBD2 (6 bases). CDR3 size: 16 residues. Germline-derived CDR1 and CDR2 are SGHRS and YFSETQ. V lost 0 bases and J lost 8, with 18 bases in between. CDR3 sequence reads: CASSLGWASAAHEQFF. The CDR3 coding sequence is TGCGCCAGCAGCTTGGGTTGGGCTAGCGCAGCCCATGAGCAGTTCTTC.

The chain has TRBV20-1 and TRBJ2-3; D is unclear. The CDR3 runs to 11 residues. Germline V lookup: CDR1 DFQATT, CDR2 SNEGSKA (reference sequence). V lost 5 bases and J 5 bases, leaving 8 bases between the germline ends. The CDR3 protein is CSAQVEDTQYF. For the CDR3, the DNA is TGCAGTGCTCAGGTGGAAGATACGCAGTATTTT.

This sequence joins TRBV5-1 and TRBJ1-2, with TRBD1 as a possible D gene (6 bases). Per germline, CDR1 SGHRS and CDR2 YFSETQ. V lost 4 bases and J 0 bases, leaving 16 bases between the germline ends. There are 16 residues in the CDR3. CDR3 nucleotides: TGCGCCAGCAGCCTTTCTAGGCAGGGGTCTAACTATGGCTACACCTTC. This sequence encodes CASSLSRQGSNYGYTF. Supplemented by reference TRBV5-1 and TRBJ1-2, the full variable domain reads KAGVTQTPRYLIKTRGQQVTLSCSPISGHRSVSWYQQTPGQGLQFLFEYFSETQRNKGNFPGRFSGRQFSNSRSEMNVSTLELGDSALYLCASSLSRQGSNYGYTFGSGTRLTVV.

This chain links TRBV28 with TRBJ2-3; D may be TRBD2 (5 bases). Germline-derived CDR1 and CDR2 are MDHEN and SYDVKM. This CDR3 comprises 16 residues. Trimming removed 6 bases at V and 0 bases at J, with 16 bases between. The CDR3 nucleotides are TGTGCCAGCAGAACGCAGACCGGAGGCAGCACAGATACGCAGTATTTT. Translation gives CASRTQTGGSTDTQYF. The variable domain in full, completed from reference TRBV28 and TRBJ2-3, reads DVKVTQSSRYLVKRTGEKVFLECVQDMDHENMFWYRQDPGLGLRLIYFSYDVKMKEKGDIPEGYSVSREKKERFSLILESASTNQTSMYLCASRTQTGGSTDTQYFGPGTRLTVL.

CDR3 nucleotide sequence: TGCGCCAGCAGCTTGGATCTAGGCCTAGCGGGGGCTGAGCAGTACTTC. Translation gives CASSLDLGLAGAEQYF. This sequence joins TRBV5-1 and TRBJ2-7; TRBD2 matches 10 bases. The ends lost 0 bases at V and 7 bases at J; junction bases unmatched: 10. The CDR3 sequence is 16 residues long. Germline loops: CDR1 SGHRS, CDR2 YFSETQ.

This sequence joins TRBV4-2 and TRBJ2-1; 8 nucleotides align to TRBD2. The CDR3 totals 16 residues. The ends lost 2 bases at V and 4 bases at J; junction bases unmatched: 7. Germline V CDR1 and CDR2: LGHNA, YNFKEQ. The CDR3 reads CASSQSSGSFYNEQFF. The CDR3, as DNA: TGTGCCAGCAGCCAATCAAGCGGGAGCTTTTACAATGAGCAGTTCTTC.

In this sample, this clone turned up once. The chain combines TRBV19 with TRBJ2-3, with 8 bases identical to TRBD1. This CDR3 is built from 16 residues. Per germline, CDR1 LNHDA and CDR2 SQIVND (reference sequence). V gave up 2 bases and J gave up 2 bases; unmatched junction bases: 6. The CDR3 region has the DNA TGTGCCAGTAGTATACAGGGGGCTCTCCCCACAGATACGCAGTATTTT. Protein product: CASSIQGALPTDTQYF.

V is TRBV7-7 and J is TRBJ2-1; 7 nucleotides agree with TRBD2. The CDR3 length is 16 residues. The V segment lost 5 bases and the J segment 2 bases; nucleotides outside the gene matches: 9. The germline V gene encodes CDR1 SSHAT and CDR2 FNYEAQ (reference sequence). The CDR3 region has the DNA TGTGCCAGCAGCCCCGGGGAGGGCTTACCCTACAATGAGCAGTTCTTC. Amino acid sequence: CASSPGEGLPYNEQFF. Complete variable domain (other parts from reference TRBV7-7 and TRBJ2-1): GAGVSQSPRYKVTKRGQDVTLRCDPISSHATLYWYQQALGQGPEFLTYFNYEAQPDKSGLPSDRFSAERPEGSISTLTIQRTEQRDSAMYRCASSPGEGLPYNEQFFGPGTRLTVL.

This clone appeared once. The chain is built from TRBV7-2 and TRBJ2-3; 8 bases are shared with TRBD1. The length of the CDR3 is 14 residues. In germline, CDR1 is SGHTA, CDR2 FQGNSA. The ends lost 5 bases at V and 6 bases at J; junction bases unmatched: 7. The CDR3 nucleotides read TGTGCCAGCAGCCCGCGGACAGGGCGGGATACGCAGTATTTT. Protein sequence: CASSPRTGRDTQYF.

The chain links TRBV11-3 to TRBJ1-1; no clear D gene. V lost 2 bases to trimming and J lost 6 bases, with 13 bases between them. CDR3 length equals 14 residues. The germline gives CDR1 SGHNT, CDR2 YENEEA. In DNA form, the CDR3 reads TGTGCCAGCAGCTTATCCTCTGTCCTATCTGAAGCTTTCTTT. It codes for CASSLSSVLSEAFF.

The V and J genes are TRBV25-1 and TRBJ2-3; TRBD2 is a possible D gene (6 bases). The ends were cut back, 1 base at V and 1 base at J, with 12 bases in the middle. Germline V gives CDR1 MGHDK, CDR2 SYGVNS. The CDR3 is 16 amino acids. CDR3 nucleotide sequence: TGTGCCAGCAGTGAATCGGAGGGATGGGGCACAGATACGCAGTATTTT. The encoded protein is CASSESEGWGTDTQYF.